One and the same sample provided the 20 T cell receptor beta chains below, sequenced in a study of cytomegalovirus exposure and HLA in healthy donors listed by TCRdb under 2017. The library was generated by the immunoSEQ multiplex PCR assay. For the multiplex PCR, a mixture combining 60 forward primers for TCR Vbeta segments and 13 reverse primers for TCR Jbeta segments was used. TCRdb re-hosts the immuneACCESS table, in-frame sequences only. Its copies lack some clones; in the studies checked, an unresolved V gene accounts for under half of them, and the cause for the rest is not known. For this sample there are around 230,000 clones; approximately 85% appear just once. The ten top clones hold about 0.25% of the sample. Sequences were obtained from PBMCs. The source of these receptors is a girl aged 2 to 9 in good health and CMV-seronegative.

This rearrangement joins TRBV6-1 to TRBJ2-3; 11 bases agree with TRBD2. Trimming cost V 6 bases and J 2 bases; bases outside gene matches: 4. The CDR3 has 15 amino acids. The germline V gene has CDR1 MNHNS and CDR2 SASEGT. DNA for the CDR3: TGTGCCAGCAGACTTAGCGGGAGGGCCACAGATACGCAGTATTTT. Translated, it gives CASRLSGRATDTQYF.

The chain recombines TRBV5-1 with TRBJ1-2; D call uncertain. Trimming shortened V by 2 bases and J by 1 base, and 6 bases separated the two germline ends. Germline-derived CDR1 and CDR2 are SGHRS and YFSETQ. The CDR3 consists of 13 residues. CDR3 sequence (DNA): TGCGCCAGCAGCTTCGGTTTTAACTATGGCTACACCTTC. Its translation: CASSFGFNYGYTF.

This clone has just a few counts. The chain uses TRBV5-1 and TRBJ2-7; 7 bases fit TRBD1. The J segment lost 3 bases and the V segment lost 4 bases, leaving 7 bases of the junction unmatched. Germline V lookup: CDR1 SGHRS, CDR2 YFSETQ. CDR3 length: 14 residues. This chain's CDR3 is CASSPRDSLYEQYF. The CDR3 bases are TGCGCCAGCAGCCCCCGGGACAGCCTCTACGAGCAGTACTTC.

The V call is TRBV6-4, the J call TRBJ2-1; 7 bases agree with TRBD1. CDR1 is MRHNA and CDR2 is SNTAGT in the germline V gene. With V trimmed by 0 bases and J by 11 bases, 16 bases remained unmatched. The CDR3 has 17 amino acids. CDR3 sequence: CASSDSGGRGRLVKQFF. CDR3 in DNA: TGTGCCAGCAGTGACTCTGGGGGAAGGGGGCGCTTAGTCAAGCAGTTCTTC.

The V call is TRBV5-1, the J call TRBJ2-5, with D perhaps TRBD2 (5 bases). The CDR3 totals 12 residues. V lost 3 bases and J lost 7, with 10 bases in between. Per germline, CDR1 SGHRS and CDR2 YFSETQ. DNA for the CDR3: TGCGCCAGCAGCTACCCCGAGGGGACCCAGTACTTC. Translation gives CASSYPEGTQYF.

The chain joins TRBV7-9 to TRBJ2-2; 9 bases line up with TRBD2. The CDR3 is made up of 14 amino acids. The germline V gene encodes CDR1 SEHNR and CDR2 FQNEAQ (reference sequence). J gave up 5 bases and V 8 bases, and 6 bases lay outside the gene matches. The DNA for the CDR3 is TGTGCCAGCTTTGTAGCGGGAGAAACCGGGGAGCTGTTTTTT. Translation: CASFVAGETGELFF.

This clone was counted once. The CDR3 DNA follows: TGCGCCAGCATGCGGGGGGAAGAACACAATGAGCAGTTCTTC. Translated: CASMRGEEHNEQFF. This chain connects TRBV5-1 to TRBJ2-1; 8 bases are a match to TRBD2. Germline CDR1 is SGHRS and CDR2 is YFSETQ. V lost 6 bases to trimming and J lost 5 bases; unmatched junction nucleotides: 7. The CDR3 sequence is 14 residues long. Using reference TRBV5-1 and TRBJ2-1 for the parts outside the CDR3, the full variable domain is KAGVTQTPRYLIKTRGQQVTLSCSPISGHRSVSWYQQTPGQGLQFLFEYFSETQRNKGNFPGRFSGRQFSNSRSEMNVSTLELGDSALYLCASMRGEEHNEQFFGPGTRLTVL.

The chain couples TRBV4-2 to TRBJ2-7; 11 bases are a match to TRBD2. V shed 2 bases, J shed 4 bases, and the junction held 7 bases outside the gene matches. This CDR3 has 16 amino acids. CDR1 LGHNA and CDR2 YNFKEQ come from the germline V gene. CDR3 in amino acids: CASSQQSSGRGYEQYF. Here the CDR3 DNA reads TGTGCCAGCAGCCAACAAAGTAGCGGGAGGGGGTACGAGCAGTACTTC.

DNA for the CDR3: TGTGCCAGCAGCTTAGGGCCAGTTGGGGCCAACGTCCTGACTTTC. Translation gives CASSLGPVGANVLTF. V gene TRBV7-6 combines with J gene TRBJ2-6; no clear D gene. Germline V gene sequence: CDR1 SGHVS, CDR2 FNYEAQ. V shed 1 base and J shed 3 bases, with 7 bases lying between them. The CDR3 totals 15 residues.

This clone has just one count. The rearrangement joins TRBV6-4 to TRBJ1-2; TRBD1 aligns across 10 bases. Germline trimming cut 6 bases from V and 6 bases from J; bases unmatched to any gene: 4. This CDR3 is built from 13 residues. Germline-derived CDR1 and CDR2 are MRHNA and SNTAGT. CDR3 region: CASRAGQGHGYTF. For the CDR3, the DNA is TGTGCCAGCAGGGCGGGACAGGGGCATGGCTACACCTTC.

CDR3 nucleotides: TGTGCCAGCCGCCGGACCCAGGACACTCCTGAAGCTTTCTTT. Protein: CASRRTQDTPEAFF. V gene TRBV5-4 combines with J gene TRBJ1-1; tentatively, D is TRBD1 (5 bases). Germline loops: CDR1 SGHNT, CDR2 YYREEE (reference sequence). CDR3 length: 14 amino acids. Trimming cost V 7 bases and J 6 bases, with 19 bases left between them.

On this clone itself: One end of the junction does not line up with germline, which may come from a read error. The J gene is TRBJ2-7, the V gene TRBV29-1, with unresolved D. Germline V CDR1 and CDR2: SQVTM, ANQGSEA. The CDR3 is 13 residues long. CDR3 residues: CSVETPPPPNRDF. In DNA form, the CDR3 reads TGCAGCGTTGAAACCCCCCCACCCCCCAACCGAGACTTC.

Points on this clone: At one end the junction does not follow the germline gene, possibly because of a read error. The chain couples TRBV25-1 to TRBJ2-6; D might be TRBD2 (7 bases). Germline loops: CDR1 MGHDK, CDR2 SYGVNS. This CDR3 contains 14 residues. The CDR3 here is CASSDLRGGNVLTF. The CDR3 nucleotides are TGTGCCAGCAGTGATCTGAGGGGGGGCAACGTCCTGACTTTC.

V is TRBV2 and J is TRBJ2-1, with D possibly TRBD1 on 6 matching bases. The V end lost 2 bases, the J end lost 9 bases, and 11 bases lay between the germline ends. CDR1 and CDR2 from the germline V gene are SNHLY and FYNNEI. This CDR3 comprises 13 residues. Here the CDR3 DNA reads TGTGCCAGCAGTGAATGGGGGCCGAGTGAGCAGTTCTTC. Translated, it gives CASSEWGPSEQFF.

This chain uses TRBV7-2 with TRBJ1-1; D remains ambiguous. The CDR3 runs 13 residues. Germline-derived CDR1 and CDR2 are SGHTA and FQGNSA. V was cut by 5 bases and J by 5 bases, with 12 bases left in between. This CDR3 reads CASSGKTSTEAFF. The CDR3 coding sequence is TGTGCCAGCAGCGGAAAGACTAGTACTGAAGCTTTCTTT.

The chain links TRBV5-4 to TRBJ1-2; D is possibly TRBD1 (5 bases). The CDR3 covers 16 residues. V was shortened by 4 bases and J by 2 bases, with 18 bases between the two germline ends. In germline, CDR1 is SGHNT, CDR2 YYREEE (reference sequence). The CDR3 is CASSPQRGVTNYGYTF. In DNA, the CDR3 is TGTGCCAGCAGCCCCCAGCGGGGGGTCACAAACTATGGCTACACCTTC.

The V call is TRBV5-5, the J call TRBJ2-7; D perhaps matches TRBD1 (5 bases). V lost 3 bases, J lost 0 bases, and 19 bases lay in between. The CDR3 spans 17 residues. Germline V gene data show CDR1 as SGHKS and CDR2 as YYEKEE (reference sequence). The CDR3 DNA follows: TGTGCCAGCAGCTGGGAACAACAGGCCCTTAGCTCCTACGAGCAGTACTTC. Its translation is CASSWEQQALSSYEQYF.

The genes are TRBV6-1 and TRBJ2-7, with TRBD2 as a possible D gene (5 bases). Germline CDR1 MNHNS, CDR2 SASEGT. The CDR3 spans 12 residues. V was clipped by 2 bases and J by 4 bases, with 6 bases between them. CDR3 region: CASSEREYEQYF. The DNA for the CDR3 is TGTGCCAGCAGTGAAAGGGAGTACGAGCAGTACTTC.

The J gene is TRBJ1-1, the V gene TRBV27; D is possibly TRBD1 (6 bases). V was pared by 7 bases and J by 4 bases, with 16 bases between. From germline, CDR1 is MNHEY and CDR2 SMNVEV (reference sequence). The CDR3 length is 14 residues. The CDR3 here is CASTRRGGVTEAFF. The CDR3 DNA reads TGTGCCAGCACCCGTAGGGGGGGGGTCACTGAAGCTTTCTTT.

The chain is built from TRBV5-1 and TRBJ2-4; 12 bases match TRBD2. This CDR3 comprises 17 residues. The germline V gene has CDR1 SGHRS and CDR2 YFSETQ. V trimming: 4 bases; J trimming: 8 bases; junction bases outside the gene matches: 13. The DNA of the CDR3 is TGCGCCAGCAGCCGCTGGCTAGCGGGAGGGCCGGGGGACATTCAGTACTTC. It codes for CASSRWLAGGPGDIQYF.